The next 23 T cell receptor beta chains were all read from a single sample in a study of T cells in Graves' hyperthyroidism and ophthalmopathy. Amplified regions were TCR beta CDR3 sequences from RNA transcripts. TCR CDR3 underwent first-round RT-PCR with the HTBI primer set. TCRdb recomputed calls from the multiplex PCR reads with MiXCR, one row per CDR3 protein. The table shows 500,000 to 600,000 distinct CDR3 sequences, with 15% to 20% occurring only once. The specimen sequenced was blood. The receptors derive from a woman aged 18-30 years with Graves' hyperthyroidism.

CDR3 DNA sequence: TGTGCCAGCAGTTACGTAGTACGGGCTCGGGAGACCCAGTACTTC. Translating gives CASSYVVRARETQYF. This chain connects TRBV6-6 to TRBJ2-5, with D unresolved. In germline, CDR1 is MNHNY, CDR2 SVGAGI (reference sequence). The CDR3 is 15 amino acids. Trimming pared 2 bases from V and 5 bases from J, leaving 15 bases between.

V and J are TRBV3-1 and TRBJ2-1; a weak D match, TRBD2 (6 bases). In germline, CDR1 is LGHDT, CDR2 YNNKEL (reference sequence). This CDR3 region has 14 residues. V lost 0 bases to trimming and J lost 15 bases, with 18 bases between them. CDR3 bases: TGTGCCAGCAGCCAAGATGGGACTCCGGGACTCCGGTTCTTC. It codes for CASSQDGTPGLRFF.

The chain links TRBV20-1 to TRBJ2-1; D is undetermined. Per the germline V gene, CDR1 is DFQATT and CDR2 is SNEGSKA (reference sequence). There are 11 residues in the CDR3. The V end was cut by 6 bases, the J end by 7 bases, with 10 bases between. The CDR3 is CSASTENEQFF. The CDR3 nucleotides read TGCAGTGCGTCCACTGAGAATGAGCAGTTCTTC.

The V and J genes are TRBV10-1 and TRBJ2-2; tentative D call: TRBD1 (5 bases). Germline V gene data show CDR1 as WNHNN and CDR2 as SYGVQD (reference sequence). V lost 6 bases and J 6 bases, leaving 11 bases between the germline ends. This CDR3 is built from 13 residues. The CDR3 here is CASSHRQSGELFF. The CDR3 region has the DNA TGCGCCAGCAGCCACCGACAGTCCGGGGAGCTGTTTTTT.

This clonotype was seen many times. CDR3 sequence (DNA): TGTGCCAGCAGCCAGGTTTCGGGGAGTGAAGCTTTCTTT. As protein: CASSQVSGSEAFF. The chain is built from TRBV3-1 and TRBJ1-1; D remains unclear. V lost 3 bases and J lost 7, with 12 bases in between. CDR3 length: 13 residues. The germline gives CDR1 LGHDT, CDR2 YNNKEL (reference sequence).

The table lists this clonotype with a few counts. The V gene is TRBV30, the J gene TRBJ2-3, with 13 bases that match TRBD2. Germline V gives CDR1 GTSNPN, CDR2 SVGIG (reference sequence). Germline trimming cut 0 bases from V and 5 bases from J; bases unmatched to any gene: 5. CDR3 length: 16 residues. CDR3 nucleotide sequence: TGTGCCTGGAGTGTGACTAGCGGGAGGAGGGGAGATACGCAGTATTTT. It encodes CAWSVTSGRRGDTQYF. The complete variable domain, with remaining parts taken from reference TRBV30 and TRBJ2-3, reads SQTIHQWPATLVQPVGSPLSLECTVEGTSNPNLYWYRQAAGRGLQLLFYSVGIGQISSEVPQNLSASRPQDRQFILSSKKLLLSDSGFYLCAWSVTSGRRGDTQYFGPGTRLTVL.

Many counts were recorded for this clonotype. J is TRBJ1-4 and V is TRBV2; D is unresolved. Germline values: CDR1 SNHLY, CDR2 FYNNEI. The CDR3 contains 14 residues. V was cut by 7 bases and J by 8 bases, with 17 bases left in between. The CDR3 loop reads CASTKFEKREKLFF. DNA for the CDR3: TGTGCCAGCACAAAATTCGAGAAGCGGGAAAAACTGTTTTTT.

This clonotype was seen repeatedly, ten times or more. The chain has TRBV27 and TRBJ2-1, with TRBD1 identical over 8 bases. Germline values: CDR1 MNHEY, CDR2 SMNVEV (reference sequence). The CDR3 is 15 amino acids. The V segment lost 3 bases and the J segment 10 bases; nucleotides outside the gene matches: 11. The CDR3 region has the DNA TGTGCCAGCAGTTTCCAGGACAGGGACATCCGCGAGCAGTTCTTC. Its protein product is CASSFQDRDIREQFF.

This clonotype was seen repeatedly, ten times or more. The chain uses TRBV7-8 and TRBJ2-7; 12 bases agree with TRBD1. The V gene's germline CDR1 is SGHVS and CDR2 FQNEAQ. J gave up 5 bases and V 5 bases, and 7 bases lay outside the gene matches. CDR3 length equals 15 residues. The CDR3 DNA sequence: TGTGCCAGCAGCCCCGGGGGACAGGGGGCGGACGAGCAGTACTTC. It translates to CASSPGGQGADEQYF.

This clonotype was counted at least ten times. The V call is TRBV7-3, the J call TRBJ1-1; tentatively, D is TRBD1 (6 bases). The V gene lost 11 bases and the J gene lost 1 base, with 11 bases spanning the gap. Germline V gene sequence: CDR1 SGHTA, CDR2 FQGTGA. This CDR3 region has 12 residues. Here the CDR3 reads CARRTENTEAFF. The CDR3 nucleotides are TGTGCCCGGAGGACAGAGAACACTGAAGCTTTCTTT.

The sample holds a few counts of this clonotype. The chain is built from TRBV4-3 and TRBJ1-1, with D tentatively TRBD1 (6 bases). Trimming took 4 bases from V and 3 from J, leaving 15 bases between them. Germline V gene lookup returns CDR1 LGHNA and CDR2 YSLEER. CDR3 length equals 15 residues. The CDR3, as DNA: TGCGCCAGCAGCCGGATGGCAGGGGCGGACACTGAAGCTTTCTTT. Encoded protein: CASSRMAGADTEAFF.

This clonotype has more than one count but fewer than ten. Written as DNA, the CDR3 is TGTGCCAGCGCCCGCCCGGGACAGGGGTTCGAGCAGTACTTC. This gives the protein CASARPGQGFEQYF. J is TRBJ2-7 and V is TRBV5-5, with 10 bases identical to TRBD1. Per the germline V gene, CDR1 is SGHKS and CDR2 is YYEKEE (reference sequence). The CDR3 sequence is 14 residues long. V gave up 7 bases and J gave up 6 bases; unmatched junction bases: 10.

This clonotype was detected a few times. The rearrangement links TRBV20-1 to TRBJ2-7; 12 nucleotides agree with TRBD2. The CDR3 is made up of 16 amino acids. V gave up 1 base and J gave up 2 bases; unmatched junction bases: 6. CDR1 and CDR2 (germline): DFQATT, SNEGSKA (reference sequence). Here the CDR3 reads CSARGSTSGGPYEQYF. Here the CDR3 DNA reads TGCAGTGCTAGAGGCTCGACTAGCGGGGGTCCCTACGAGCAGTACTTC.

A few counts support this clonotype. The rearrangement uses TRBV7-9 and TRBJ2-7; D not resolved. The germline CDR1 and CDR2 sequences are SEHNR and FQNEAQ (reference sequence). V lost 4 bases, J lost 4 bases, and 11 bases lay in between. This CDR3 region has 13 residues. CDR3 sequence reads: CASSSPSRYEQYF. The DNA for the CDR3 is TGTGCCAGCAGCTCGCCAAGTAGGTACGAGCAGTACTTC.

This sequence joins TRBV6-1 and TRBJ1-2; 7 bases line up with TRBD1. Unmatched junction bases numbered 6, after V lost 7 bases and J lost 4 bases. CDR3 length: 13 residues. CDR1 MNHNS and CDR2 SASEGT come from the germline V gene. CDR3: CASNPAGGYGYTF. As DNA, the CDR3 is TGTGCCAGCAACCCTGCAGGGGGCTATGGCTACACCTTC.

J is TRBJ1-1 and V is TRBV19; D might be TRBD1 (5 bases). V gave up 7 bases and J gave up 3 bases, with 15 bases separating them. This CDR3 has 14 residues. Germline loops: CDR1 LNHDA, CDR2 SQIVND (reference sequence). The CDR3: CASNAWGADTEAFF. CDR3 nucleotide sequence: TGTGCCAGTAACGCGTGGGGCGCCGACACTGAAGCTTTCTTT.

This clonotype has more than one count but fewer than ten. CDR3 protein: CSAKAGGQQETQYF. In DNA form, the CDR3 reads TGCAGTGCCAAAGCGGGGGGGCAACAAGAGACCCAGTACTTC. The J gene is TRBJ2-5, the V gene TRBV20-1, with 10 nucleotides matching TRBD2. With V trimmed by 6 bases and J by 2 bases, 6 bases remained unmatched. Germline V CDR1 and CDR2: DFQATT, SNEGSKA (reference sequence). The CDR3 has 14 amino acids.

This clonotype has a handful of counts. This rearrangement joins TRBV12-3 or TRBV12-4 to TRBJ2-1; 12 nucleotides line up with TRBD2. J lost 5 bases, V lost 5 bases, and 4 bases had no gene match. The CDR3 totals 15 residues. The CDR3 DNA follows: TGTGCCAGCAGTCTATGGACTAGCGGGAACAATGAGCAGTTCTTC. It is translated as CASSLWTSGNNEQFF.

Remarks on this clonotype: This may be a read error: a much more frequent sequence differs by one nucleotide. The V call is TRBV3-1, the J call TRBJ2-7; D perhaps matches TRBD2 (5 bases). CDR1 and CDR2 (germline): LGHDT, YNNKEL (reference sequence). The CDR3 is 14 residues long. The V end lost 1 base, the J end lost 7 bases, and 14 bases lay between the germline ends. The DNA of the CDR3 is TGTGCCAGCAGCCAAGTTGTCGCCTCGGGAGAGCAGTACTTC. As protein: CASSQVVASGEQYF.

This clonotype was detected many times. The V gene is TRBV20-1, the J gene TRBJ2-3; the D gene is possibly TRBD1 (5 bases). Trimming stripped 5 bases from V and 0 bases from J, with 12 bases between. The CDR3 is 14 residues long. The germline CDR1 and CDR2 sequences are DFQATT and SNEGSKA (reference sequence). As DNA, the CDR3 is TGCAGTGCTCTCAGGGCCCCTAGCACAGATACGCAGTATTTT. The encoded protein is CSALRAPSTDTQYF.

This clonotype came up many times. The genes are TRBV20-1 and TRBJ1-5, with no clear D. The germline V gene encodes CDR1 DFQATT and CDR2 SNEGSKA (reference sequence). Between the trimmed V and J ends, which lost 6 bases and 0 bases, there was a span of 21 bases. The CDR3 consists of 17 residues. CDR3 region: CSARHPAGIGSNQPQHF. The CDR3 DNA reads as TGCAGTGCCCGTCACCCCGCTGGGATTGGTAGCAATCAGCCCCAGCATTTT.

CDR3 DNA: TGTGCCAGTAGTATTCGGACTAGCGGGCAAGAGACCCAGTACTTC. Translated: CASSIRTSGQETQYF. The chain carries TRBV19 and TRBJ2-5; 11 nucleotides align to TRBD2. V trimming: 3 bases; J trimming: 2 bases; junction bases outside the gene matches: 2. The CDR3 is 15 amino acids. The germline V gene has CDR1 LNHDA and CDR2 SQIVND (reference sequence).

This clonotype was recorded many times. The rearrangement joins TRBV5-1 to TRBJ2-1; 11 bases align to TRBD2. Losses at the gene ends were 0 bases for V and 8 bases for J; bases not matched to a gene: 1. The CDR3 consists of 14 residues. Per germline, CDR1 SGHRS and CDR2 YFSETQ. In nucleotides, the CDR3 is TGCGCCAGCAGCTTGGCTAGCGGGGGGCATGAGCAGTTCTTC. Its protein is CASSLASGGHEQFF.